The clone carrying this T cell receptor beta chain was counted a single time. The antigen remains unidentified. This sample was included in a study of shared clonotypes between healthy human individuals. Splitting of each subset's genomic DNA was done evenly across several immunoSEQ plates. In the original processing: Junction-only sequences produced by ImmunoSEQ had no quality scores, so filtering differed. Only in-frame clones appear in the TCRdb table, and some are missing; sequencing was by immunoSEQ multiplex PCR. The V and J calls and clone size were taken over from that table, and D and trimming were inferred from the DNA. This sample has about 1.5 million clones; around 98% occur once, and the top ten carry about 0.45%. Study outcomes and limitations: Compared with clonotypes that all four donors shared, non-shared clonotypes had lower generation probabilities. Rarefaction exposed incomplete sorted-subset sequencing despite large depth.

The CDR3 sequence is 13 residues long. Per the germline V gene, CDR1 is SGDLS and CDR2 is YYNGEE. V was clipped by 2 bases and J by 9 bases, with 12 bases between them. The material sequenced was naive CD4+ T cells sorted from blood. Sample subset: CD45RA+ positively selected. This chain uses TRBV9 with TRBJ2-1; D is possibly TRBD1 or TRBD2 (5 bases each). This receptor was identified in a man in his thirties or forties in good health. CDR3 nucleotides: TGTGCCAGCAGCGTTTTGGGGGAAGGTGAGCAGTTCTTC. The encoded protein is CASSVLGEGEQFF. Full variable domain (remainder filled in from reference TRBV9 and TRBJ2-1): DSGVTQTPKHLITATGQRVTLRCSPRSGDLSVYWYQQSLDQGLQFLIQYYNGEERAKGNILERFSAQQFPDLHSELNLSSLELGDSALYFCASSVLGEGEQFFGPGTRLTVL.